These T cell receptor beta chains were read from a single sample in a study of shared clonotypes between healthy human individuals. Data came from immunoSEQ multiplex PCR; TCRdb stores just in-frame clones and leaves some out. The sample contains 2.5 million or so clones, about 92% of which appear only once. The sample taken for sequencing was naive CD4+ T cells sorted from blood. The receptors derive from a man between 18 and 35 years old in good health. Both conserved end residues are part of each CDR3. The D gene is left open where the match is weak. A row's size may be missing; if present it is once, few, many or a size class.

v_call: TRBV5-1; j_call: TRBJ1-1; d_call: TRBD1; clone_size: .; cdr3_nt: TGCGCCAGCAGCTTGACAGGGGGCGCGGGGTTGGGAAACACTGAAGCTTTCTTT; cdr3_aa: CASSLTGGAGLGNTEAFF
v_call: TRBV28; j_call: TRBJ1-2; d_call: TRBD1; clone_size: once; cdr3_nt: TGTGCCAGCAGCGGGGGACAGATAAAATCTTATGGCTACACCTTC; cdr3_aa: CASSGGQIKSYGYTF
v_call: TRBV10-3; j_call: TRBJ1-3; d_call: TRBD1; clone_size: .; cdr3_nt: TGTGCCATCAGGGATACAGGGGACTCTGGAAACACCATATATTTT; cdr3_aa: CAIRDTGDSGNTIYF
v_call: TRBV5-1; j_call: TRBJ2-1; d_call: .; clone_size: .; cdr3_nt: TGCGCCAGCACCCAGGGGTCAGGGGGGCGAGAGCAGTTCTTC; cdr3_aa: CASTQGSGGREQFF
v_call: TRBV7-2; j_call: TRBJ2-7; d_call: .; clone_size: .; cdr3_nt: TGTGCCAGCAGCCGGACGAGTAACTCCTACGAGCAGTACTTC; cdr3_aa: CASSRTSNSYEQYF
v_call: TRBV2; j_call: TRBJ2-2; d_call: TRBD2; clone_size: .; cdr3_nt: TGTGCCAGCACTAGGACTAGCGGGGGATCTGGGGAGCTGTTTTTT; cdr3_aa: CASTRTSGGSGELFF
v_call: TRBV6-6; j_call: TRBJ1-1; d_call: .; clone_size: .; cdr3_nt: TGTGCCTGGGGGTCGGTGAACACTGAAGCTTTCTTT; cdr3_aa: CAWGSVNTEAFF
v_call: TRBV30; j_call: TRBJ1-2; d_call: .; clone_size: .; cdr3_nt: TGTGCCTGGACGGTAGGGCCCGCAGGCTACACCTTC; cdr3_aa: CAWTVGPAGYTF
v_call: TRBV7-2; j_call: TRBJ1-5; d_call: .; clone_size: .; cdr3_nt: TGTGCCAGCAGCTTAGTAACAGGGATGCGGCAGCCCCAGCATTTT; cdr3_aa: CASSLVTGMRQPQHF
v_call: TRBV29-1; j_call: TRBJ2-7; d_call: TRBD1; clone_size: .; cdr3_nt: TGCAGCATTCGGACAGGGGGTACCTACGAGCAGTACTTC; cdr3_aa: CSIRTGGTYEQYF
v_call: TRBV4-2; j_call: TRBJ2-1; d_call: TRBD2; clone_size: .; cdr3_nt: TGTGCCAGCAGCCAAGAGCTAGCGGCTTACATCCGGTTCTTC; cdr3_aa: CASSQELAAYIRFF
v_call: TRBV5-4; j_call: TRBJ2-1; d_call: .; clone_size: .; cdr3_nt: TGTGCCAGCAGCCGGACGGCCCCGGAGCAGTTCTTC; cdr3_aa: CASSRTAPEQFF
v_call: TRBV7-9; j_call: TRBJ1-5; d_call: TRBD1; clone_size: .; cdr3_nt: TGTGCCAGCAGCTTCGGACAGGGTCCGAATCAGCCCCAGCATTTT; cdr3_aa: CASSFGQGPNQPQHF
v_call: TRBV18; j_call: TRBJ2-1; d_call: .; clone_size: .; cdr3_nt: TGTGCCAGCTCACCACCCACGAATGAGCAGTTCTTC; cdr3_aa: CASSPPTNEQFF
v_call: TRBV7-3; j_call: TRBJ1-1; d_call: .; clone_size: .; cdr3_nt: TGTGCCAGCAGCTTAGTCGGCAGTCTGAACACTGAAGCTTTCTTT; cdr3_aa: CASSLVGSLNTEAFF
v_call: TRBV2; j_call: TRBJ2-7; d_call: TRBD2; clone_size: .; cdr3_nt: TGTGCCAGCAGTGATTTTGTACTAGCGATGCGGTACGAGCAGTACTTC; cdr3_aa: CASSDFVLAMRYEQYF
v_call: TRBV20-1; j_call: TRBJ2-1; d_call: .; clone_size: .; cdr3_nt: TGCAGTGCTAGGCTGGTCGGTGAGCAGTTCTTC; cdr3_aa: CSARLVGEQFF
v_call: TRBV7-9; j_call: TRBJ2-5; d_call: .; clone_size: .; cdr3_nt: TGTGCCAGCAGCTTAGCAGGGGGTGGAGAGACCCAGTACTTC; cdr3_aa: CASSLAGGGETQYF
v_call: TRBV19; j_call: TRBJ1-1; d_call: .; clone_size: .; cdr3_nt: TGTGCCTGGTACCAGAACACTGAAGCTTTCTTT; cdr3_aa: CAWYQNTEAFF
v_call: TRBV19; j_call: TRBJ2-5; d_call: TRBD2; clone_size: .; cdr3_nt: TGTGCCAGTAGTATAGGACTAGCGGGAGGGCAAGAGACCCAGTACTTC; cdr3_aa: CASSIGLAGGQETQYF
v_call: TRBV19; j_call: TRBJ2-5; d_call: TRBD1; clone_size: .; cdr3_nt: TGTGCCACCTCCGGACAGGCCAAAGAGACCCAGTACTTC; cdr3_aa: CATSGQAKETQYF
v_call: TRBV9; j_call: TRBJ2-1; d_call: .; clone_size: .; cdr3_nt: TGTGCCAGCAGCGTAGGTCTAGGGTTCTACAATGAGCAGTTCTTC; cdr3_aa: CASSVGLGFYNEQFF
v_call: TRBV7-9; j_call: TRBJ1-2; d_call: .; clone_size: .; cdr3_nt: TGTGCCAGCGGCCCCGGGGGGGTGGACTATGGCTACACCTTC; cdr3_aa: CASGPGGVDYGYTF
v_call: TRBV29-1; j_call: TRBJ2-5; d_call: .; clone_size: .; cdr3_nt: TGCAGCGTTGTAACAGTTCAAGAGACCCAGTACTTC; cdr3_aa: CSVVTVQETQYF
v_call: TRBV7-6; j_call: TRBJ1-4; d_call: TRBD1; clone_size: .; cdr3_nt: TGTGCCAGCAGCCCTATCAGACAGGGTGAAAAACTGTTTTTT; cdr3_aa: CASSPIRQGEKLFF
v_call: TRBV2; j_call: TRBJ2-4; d_call: .; clone_size: few; cdr3_nt: TGTGCCAGCAGTGACCAGGAAGTAGGTAACATTCAGTACTTC; cdr3_aa: CASSDQEVGNIQYF
v_call: TRBV9; j_call: TRBJ2-6; d_call: .; clone_size: .; cdr3_nt: TGTGCCAGCAGCGTAGAGTGGGGGGAAAGAAAAATCTCTGGGGCCAACGTCCTGACTTTC; cdr3_aa: CASSVEWGERKISGANVLTF
v_call: TRBV10-1; j_call: TRBJ1-4; d_call: .; clone_size: .; cdr3_nt: TGCGCCAGCAAGATGGGACCTTACACTGATGAAAAACTGTTTTTT; cdr3_aa: CASKMGPYTDEKLFF
v_call: TRBV19; j_call: TRBJ1-1; d_call: .; clone_size: once; cdr3_nt: TGTGCCAGTAGTCGGGCGGGACGGACTGAAGCTTTCTTT; cdr3_aa: CASSRAGRTEAFF
v_call: TRBV5-1; j_call: TRBJ1-5; d_call: .; clone_size: .; cdr3_nt: TGCGCCAGCAGTCCGGGGGGCTTAAGCAATCAGCCCCAGCATTTT; cdr3_aa: CASSPGGLSNQPQHF
v_call: TRBV6-4; j_call: TRBJ1-6; d_call: .; clone_size: .; cdr3_nt: TGTGCCAGCAGGGGAACAGGGTACAGTAGCTCCTATAATTCACCCCTCCACTTT; cdr3_aa: CASRGTGYSSSYNSPLHF
v_call: TRBV5-8; j_call: TRBJ2-5; d_call: .; clone_size: .; cdr3_nt: TGTGCCAGCAGCAGGGGGGAGGGGAGTACGTGGGAGACCCAGTACTTC; cdr3_aa: CASSRGEGSTWETQYF
v_call: TRBV5-4; j_call: TRBJ2-3; d_call: TRBD1; clone_size: .; cdr3_nt: TGTGCCAGCAGCTTGGTGGACAGGGGATCCACAGATACGCAGTATTTT; cdr3_aa: CASSLVDRGSTDTQYF
v_call: TRBV19; j_call: TRBJ2-7; d_call: .; clone_size: .; cdr3_nt: TGTGCCAGTAGTCAAAATGCCCCTGGGCCAGGGTCCATCTACGAGCAGTACTTC; cdr3_aa: CASSQNAPGPGSIYEQYF
v_call: TRBV6-6; j_call: TRBJ2-3; d_call: TRBD2; clone_size: .; cdr3_nt: TGTGCCAGCAGTCCCCGACTAGCGGGAGCAGATACGCAGTATTTT; cdr3_aa: CASSPRLAGADTQYF
v_call: TRBV4-2; j_call: TRBJ2-5; d_call: TRBD2; clone_size: .; cdr3_nt: TGTGCCAGCAGCCAAGGGAATAGCGGGGGCCAAGAGACCCAGTACTTC; cdr3_aa: CASSQGNSGGQETQYF
v_call: TRBV6-4; j_call: TRBJ1-1; d_call: .; clone_size: .; cdr3_nt: TGTGCCAGCAGTGTGGACAGATTGAACACTGAAGCTTTCTTT; cdr3_aa: CASSVDRLNTEAFF
v_call: TRBV4-1; j_call: TRBJ1-2; d_call: TRBD1; clone_size: .; cdr3_nt: TGCGCCAGCAGCCAAGCCTTGGGACAGCCCAACTATGGCTACACCTTC; cdr3_aa: CASSQALGQPNYGYTF
v_call: TRBV12-5; j_call: TRBJ2-4; d_call: .; clone_size: .; cdr3_nt: TGTGCTAGTGGCAACGAGGGTATAGCCAAAAACATTCAGTACTTC; cdr3_aa: CASGNEGIAKNIQYF
v_call: TRBV10-3; j_call: TRBJ2-7; d_call: .; clone_size: few; cdr3_nt: TGTGCCATCAGTGAGGGACAGTCCTACGAGCAGTACTTC; cdr3_aa: CAISEGQSYEQYF
v_call: TRBV5-1; j_call: TRBJ2-1; d_call: .; clone_size: .; cdr3_nt: TGCGCCAGCAGCTTAGGTGGCCCTTCGCCTTACAATGAGCAGTTCTTC; cdr3_aa: CASSLGGPSPYNEQFF
v_call: TRBV27; j_call: TRBJ1-5; d_call: TRBD1; clone_size: .; cdr3_nt: TGTGCCAGCGCGATTGGGACAGGGGGCGGTCAGCCCCAGCATTTT; cdr3_aa: CASAIGTGGGQPQHF
v_call: TRBV11-3; j_call: TRBJ2-2; d_call: .; clone_size: .; cdr3_nt: TGTGCCAGCAGCTTAGATCGGTGGGACGGGGAGCTGTTTTTT; cdr3_aa: CASSLDRWDGELFF
v_call: TRBV19; j_call: TRBJ1-5; d_call: TRBD1; clone_size: few; cdr3_nt: TGTGCCAGTAGTATGGGGGACAGGCTTGGCGATCAGCCCCAGCATTTT; cdr3_aa: CASSMGDRLGDQPQHF
v_call: TRBV7-2; j_call: TRBJ2-3; d_call: .; clone_size: .; cdr3_nt: TGTGCCAGCAGCCCACCCTGGCGGAGGGCCCCAGATACGCAGTATTTT; cdr3_aa: CASSPPWRRAPDTQYF
v_call: TRBV14; j_call: TRBJ2-7; d_call: TRBD1; clone_size: .; cdr3_nt: TGTGCCAGCAGCCTACTCAGTGGGTCCAGGGGGAACGAGCAGTACTTC; cdr3_aa: CASSLLSGSRGNEQYF
v_call: TRBV4-1; j_call: TRBJ2-5; d_call: TRBD1; clone_size: .; cdr3_nt: TGCGCCAGCAGCCAGCGACAGGGGGGAGAGACCCAGTACTTC; cdr3_aa: CASSQRQGGETQYF
v_call: TRBV29-1; j_call: TRBJ1-1; d_call: .; clone_size: few; cdr3_nt: TGCAGCGTTGGTGACACTGAAGCTTTCTTT; cdr3_aa: CSVGDTEAFF
v_call: TRBV5-1; j_call: TRBJ1-6; d_call: .; clone_size: .; cdr3_nt: TGCGCCAGCAGCTTGGAAGGAGGTTCACCCCTCCACTTT; cdr3_aa: CASSLEGGSPLHF
v_call: TRBV30; j_call: TRBJ2-6; d_call: TRBD2; clone_size: .; cdr3_nt: TGTGCCTGGAGGGGGACTAGGAGAGGGGCCAACGTCCTGACTTTC; cdr3_aa: CAWRGTRRGANVLTF
v_call: TRBV18; j_call: TRBJ1-6; d_call: .; clone_size: .; cdr3_nt: TGTGCCAGCTCACCCCAGAGGGTGGGAAATTCACCCCTCCACTTT; cdr3_aa: CASSPQRVGNSPLHF
v_call: TRBV30; j_call: TRBJ1-6; d_call: TRBD1; clone_size: few; cdr3_nt: TGTGCCTGGAGTAGGGACAGTCTATCTAATTCACCCCTCCACTTT; cdr3_aa: CAWSRDSLSNSPLHF
v_call: TRBV5-4; j_call: TRBJ2-3; d_call: .; clone_size: .; cdr3_nt: TGTGCCAGCAGCTTGGGAGGACAGAGTACGCAGTATTTT; cdr3_aa: CASSLGGQSTQYF
v_call: TRBV7-6; j_call: TRBJ1-1; d_call: .; clone_size: .; cdr3_nt: TGTGCCAGCAGCTTAGCGCGTGACACCTTTAACATGAACACTGAAGCTTTCTTT; cdr3_aa: CASSLARDTFNMNTEAFF